Shown below are 18 T cell receptor beta chains from a single sample sequenced in a study of graft-versus-host responses after intestinal transplantation. TCRdb keeps only in-frame clones here, not all; method: immunoSEQ multiplex PCR. The sample has about 51,000 clones, around 92% seen once. These receptors have no identified antigens. This specimen was unstimulated CD4+ T cells sorted from spleen or lymph node cells, taken before transplant. The receptors come from a human donor who was the organ donor for an intestinal transplant.

CDR3 DNA sequence: TGTGCCAGCAGACTTACAGGGCTAGAAGGAAACACCATATATTTT. It encodes CASRLTGLEGNTIYF. V and J are TRBV5-8 and TRBJ1-3, with a weak D call TRBD1 (6 bases). The ends were cut back, 5 bases at V and 4 bases at J, with 16 bases in the middle. The CDR3 spans 15 residues. The V gene's germline CDR1 is SGHTS and CDR2 YDEGEE. Complete variable domain (other parts from reference TRBV5-8 and TRBJ1-3): EAGVTQSPTHLIKTRGQQATLRCSPISGHTSVYWYQQALGLGLQFLLWYDEGEERNRGNFPPRFSGRQFPNYSSELNVNALELEDSALYLCASRLTGLEGNTIYFGEGSWLTVV.

The sample holds one count of this clone. The chain combines TRBV11-1 with TRBJ2-7, with 13 bases identical to TRBD2. Looked up from germline, CDR1 is SGHAT and CDR2 is FQDESV (reference sequence). With V trimmed by 5 bases and J by 0 bases, 7 bases remained unmatched. This CDR3 spans 17 amino acids. The CDR3 coding sequence is TGTGCCAGCAGCCCGGGGGGACTAGCGGGACCCTCCTACGAGCAGTACTTC. It is translated as CASSPGGLAGPSYEQYF.

The J gene is TRBJ2-5, the V gene TRBV19; no definite D call. The J call may be faulty, since TRBJ2-7 better matches the DNA end. Germline values: CDR1 LNHDA, CDR2 SQIVND (reference sequence). The CDR3 has 13 amino acids. For the CDR3, the DNA is TGTGCCAGTAGAAGAACAGCTTCCTACGAGCAGTACTTC. Protein sequence: CASRRTASYEQYF.

This clone was picked up one time. The V gene is TRBV7-9, the J gene TRBJ1-1; D remains unclear. Trimming removed 4 bases at V and 5 bases at J, with 14 bases between. The CDR3 is made up of 14 amino acids. Germline V gene lookup returns CDR1 SEHNR and CDR2 FQNEAQ (reference sequence). Here the CDR3 reads CASSSLTYSTEAFF. The DNA of the CDR3 is TGTGCCAGCAGCTCGCTGACGTACAGTACTGAAGCTTTCTTT. The full variable domain, with the rest looked up from reference TRBV7-9 and TRBJ1-1, is DTGVSQNPRHKITKRGQNVTFRCDPISEHNRLYWYRQTLGQGPEFLTYFQNEAQLEKSRLLSDRFSAERPKGSFSTLEIQRTEQGDSAMYLCASSSLTYSTEAFFGQGTRLTVV.

The rearrangement joins TRBV7-8 to TRBJ2-2; TRBD2 aligns across 9 bases. V trimming: 3 bases; J trimming: 4 bases; junction bases outside the gene matches: 6. CDR1 and CDR2 (germline): SGHVS, FQNEAQ. This CDR3 comprises 16 residues. CDR3 residues: CASSFRLAARTGELFF. The CDR3 DNA follows: TGTGCCAGCAGCTTTCGACTAGCGGCCCGCACCGGGGAGCTGTTTTTT.

The chain is built from TRBV7-2 and TRBJ2-5; D may be TRBD2 (7 bases). The CDR3 runs 17 residues. Germline CDR1 SGHTA, CDR2 FQGNSA. V lost 5 bases to trimming and J lost 1 base, with 20 bases between them. The CDR3 here is CASSPSGAGAPQETQYF. The CDR3 coding sequence is TGTGCCAGCAGCCCAAGTGGGGCGGGGGCCCCCCAAGAGACCCAGTACTTC.

The chain employs TRBV28 and TRBJ2-7; TRBD1 is a possible D gene (8 bases). V lost 7 bases and J lost 4, with 17 bases in between. The germline gives CDR1 MDHEN, CDR2 SYDVKM. This CDR3 region has 14 residues. This CDR3 reads CASKGQQGGYEQYF. The DNA of the CDR3 is TGTGCCAGCAAGGGACAACAGGGGGGGTACGAGCAGTACTTC.

The chain is built from TRBV5-1 and TRBJ2-5, with 8 bases lining up with TRBD2. V lost 3 bases and J lost 0; bases outside the gene matches: 4. The germline V gene has CDR1 SGHRS and CDR2 YFSETQ. The CDR3 has 15 amino acids. The CDR3 sequence is CASSSLAGNQETQYF. In DNA form, the CDR3 reads TGCGCCAGCAGCTCCTTAGCGGGAAACCAAGAGACCCAGTACTTC.

The chain employs TRBV19 and TRBJ2-7, with 8 bases lining up with TRBD1. The CDR3 runs to 13 residues. Germline V gives CDR1 LNHDA, CDR2 SQIVND (reference sequence). The ends lost 8 bases at V and 2 bases at J; junction bases unmatched: 5. The CDR3 is CASSDRAPYEQYF. The CDR3, as DNA: TGTGCCAGTTCGGACAGGGCCCCCTACGAGCAGTACTTC.

The genes are TRBV25-1 and TRBJ2-1; TRBD1 agrees at 10 bases. CDR3 length: 14 amino acids. The V gene end was trimmed by 3 bases and the J gene end by 10 bases; junction bases not matched to a gene: 6. Germline lookup yields CDR1 MGHDK and CDR2 SYGVNS. CDR3 amino acids: CASSDGTGVEEQFF. In DNA form, the CDR3 reads TGTGCCAGCAGTGACGGGACAGGGGTCGAGGAGCAGTTCTTC.

This chain connects TRBV6-1 to TRBJ1-3; 9 bases line up with TRBD1. Germline V gene sequence: CDR1 MNHNS, CDR2 SASEGT. The V gene end was trimmed by 1 base and the J gene end by 4 bases; junction bases not matched to a gene: 2. The CDR3 sequence is 15 residues long. This CDR3 is CASSEVGQGGNTIYF. CDR3 bases: TGTGCCAGCAGTGAAGTGGGACAGGGAGGAAACACCATATATTTT.

This clone was recorded only once. The genes are TRBV6-5 and TRBJ2-7, with 8 positions matching TRBD2. Germline loops: CDR1 MNHEY, CDR2 SVGAGI. This CDR3 contains 16 residues. The ends lost 0 bases at V and 4 bases at J; junction bases unmatched: 8. The DNA of the CDR3 is TGTGCCAGCAGTTACTCTGCGGGAGGCCTCCGGTACGAGCAGTACTTC. It encodes CASSYSAGGLRYEQYF.

This clone was seen a single time. The V call is TRBV7-9, the J call TRBJ2-7, with a tentative D call TRBD2 (6 bases). Trimming shortened V by 1 base and J by 4 bases, and 11 bases separated the two germline ends. Germline V gene sequence: CDR1 SEHNR, CDR2 FQNEAQ (reference sequence). The length of the CDR3 is 14 residues. This CDR3 reads CASSLEEGPYEQYF. CDR3 in DNA: TGTGCCAGCAGCTTAGAGGAGGGCCCATACGAGCAGTACTTC.

The chain recombines TRBV7-8 with TRBJ2-1; D is undetermined. The CDR3 runs 13 residues. V gave up 4 bases and J gave up 9 bases, with 13 bases separating them. The germline CDR1 and CDR2 sequences are SGHVS and FQNEAQ. The CDR3 DNA follows: TGTGCCAGCAGCTCTACTTACTCAGGTGAGCAGTTCTTC. Translated: CASSSTYSGEQFF.

V usage is TRBV1 and J usage is TRBJ2-1; TRBD2 is the table's D call and was not checked against the DNA. TRBV1 is tagged as a pseudogene. The CDR3 loop spans 16 amino acids. The CDR3 DNA follows: TGCACCAGCAGCCAAGGCGGGACTAGCGGGAACAATGAGCAGTTCTTC. Protein: CTSSQGGTSGNNEQFF.

This chain uses TRBV30 with TRBJ2-7; 8 bases line up with TRBD1. Trimming at V came to 3 bases and at J to 0 bases, leaving 4 bases not matched to a gene. The CDR3 contains 14 residues. CDR1 is GTSNPN and CDR2 is SVGIG in the germline V gene (reference sequence). The CDR3 is CAWRDRESSYEQYF. CDR3 in DNA: TGTGCCTGGAGGGACAGGGAGAGCTCCTACGAGCAGTACTTC.

Note on this clone: Relative to the germline gene, one junction end is altered; a read error may explain this. The genes are TRBV28 and TRBJ1-4; tentatively, D is TRBD1 (5 bases). Germline CDR1 is MDHEN and CDR2 is SYDVKM. The CDR3 runs to 14 residues. The CDR3 spells CASSLPGENVKLFF. The DNA for the CDR3 is TGTGCCAGCAGTTTACCGGGGGAAAATGTAAAACTGTTTTTT.

V gene TRBV7-2 combines with J gene TRBJ1-5, with 8 positions matching TRBD1. The CDR3 has 15 residues. CDR1 is SGHTA and CDR2 is FQGNSA in the germline V gene. Trimming at V came to 5 bases and at J to 6 bases, leaving 9 bases not matched to a gene. CDR3 nucleotide sequence: TGTGCCAGCAGCCCCGACAGGGGAGGAGGTCAGCCCCAGCATTTT. Residues: CASSPDRGGGQPQHF.